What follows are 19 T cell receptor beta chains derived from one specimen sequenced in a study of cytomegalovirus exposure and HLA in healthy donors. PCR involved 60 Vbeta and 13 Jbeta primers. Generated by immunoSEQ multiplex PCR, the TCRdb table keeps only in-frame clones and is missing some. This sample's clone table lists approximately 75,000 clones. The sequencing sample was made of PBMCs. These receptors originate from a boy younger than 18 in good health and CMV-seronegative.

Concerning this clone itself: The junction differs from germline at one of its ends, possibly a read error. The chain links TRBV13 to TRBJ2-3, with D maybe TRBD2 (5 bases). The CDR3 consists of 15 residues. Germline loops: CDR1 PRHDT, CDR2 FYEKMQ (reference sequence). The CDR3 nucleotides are TGTGCCAGCAGCATAGGTACGGGGAGCACAGATACGCAGTATTTT. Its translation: CASSIGTGSTDTQYF.

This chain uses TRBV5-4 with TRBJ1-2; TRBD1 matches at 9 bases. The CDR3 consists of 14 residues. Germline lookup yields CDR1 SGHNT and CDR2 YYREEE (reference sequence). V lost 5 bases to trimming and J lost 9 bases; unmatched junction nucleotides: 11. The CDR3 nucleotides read TGTGCCAGCAGTTCACAGGGGGCGCGGTACCGCTACACCTTC. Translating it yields CASSSQGARYRYTF.

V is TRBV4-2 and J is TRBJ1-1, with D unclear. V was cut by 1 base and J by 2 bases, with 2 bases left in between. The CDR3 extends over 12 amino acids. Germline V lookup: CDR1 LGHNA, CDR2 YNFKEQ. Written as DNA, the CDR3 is TGTGCCAGCAGCCAAGTAAACACTGAAGCTTTCTTT. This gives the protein CASSQVNTEAFF.

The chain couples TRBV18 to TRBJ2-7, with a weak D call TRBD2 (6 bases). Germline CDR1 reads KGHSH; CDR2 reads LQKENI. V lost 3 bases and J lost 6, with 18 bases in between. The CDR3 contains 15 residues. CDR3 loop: CASSPRDLLSLEQYF. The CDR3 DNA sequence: TGTGCCAGCTCACCGCGGGACCTACTGAGCCTCGAGCAGTACTTC.

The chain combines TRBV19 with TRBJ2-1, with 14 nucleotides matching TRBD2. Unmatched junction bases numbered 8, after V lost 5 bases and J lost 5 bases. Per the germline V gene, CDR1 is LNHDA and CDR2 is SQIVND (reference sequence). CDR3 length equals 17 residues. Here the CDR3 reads CASSARLAGGYHNEQFF. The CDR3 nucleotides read TGTGCCAGTAGTGCCCGACTAGCGGGGGGGTACCACAATGAGCAGTTCTTC.

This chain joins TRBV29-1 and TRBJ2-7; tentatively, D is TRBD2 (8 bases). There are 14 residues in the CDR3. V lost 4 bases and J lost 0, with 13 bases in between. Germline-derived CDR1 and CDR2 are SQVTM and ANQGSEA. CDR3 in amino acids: CSVVAGQSSYEQYF. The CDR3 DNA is TGCAGCGTTGTAGCGGGACAGAGCTCCTACGAGCAGTACTTC.

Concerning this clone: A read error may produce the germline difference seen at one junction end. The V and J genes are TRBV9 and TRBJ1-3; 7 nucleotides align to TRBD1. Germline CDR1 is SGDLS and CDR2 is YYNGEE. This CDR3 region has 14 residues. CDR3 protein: CASSLTGDGNNIYF. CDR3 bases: TGTGCCAGCAGCCTCACAGGGGATGGAAACAACATATATTTT.

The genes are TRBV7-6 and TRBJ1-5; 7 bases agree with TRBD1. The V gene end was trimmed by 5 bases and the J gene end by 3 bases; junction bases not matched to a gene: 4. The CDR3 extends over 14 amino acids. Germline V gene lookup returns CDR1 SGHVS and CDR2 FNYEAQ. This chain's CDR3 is CASSTGQDNQPQHF. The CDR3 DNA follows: TGTGCCAGCAGCACTGGACAGGACAATCAGCCCCAGCATTTT.

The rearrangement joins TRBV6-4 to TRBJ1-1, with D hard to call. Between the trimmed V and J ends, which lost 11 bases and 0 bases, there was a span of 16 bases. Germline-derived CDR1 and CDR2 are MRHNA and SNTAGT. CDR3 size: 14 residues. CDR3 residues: CAQHVATLNTEAFF. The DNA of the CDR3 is TGTGCCCAACATGTGGCCACGCTGAACACTGAAGCTTTCTTT.

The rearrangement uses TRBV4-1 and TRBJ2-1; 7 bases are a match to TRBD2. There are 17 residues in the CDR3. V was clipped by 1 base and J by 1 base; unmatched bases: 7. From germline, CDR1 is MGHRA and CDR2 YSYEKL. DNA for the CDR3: TGCGCCAGCAGCCAAGTAATAGGCGGGGGTTCCTACAATGAGCAGTTCTTC. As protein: CASSQVIGGGSYNEQFF.

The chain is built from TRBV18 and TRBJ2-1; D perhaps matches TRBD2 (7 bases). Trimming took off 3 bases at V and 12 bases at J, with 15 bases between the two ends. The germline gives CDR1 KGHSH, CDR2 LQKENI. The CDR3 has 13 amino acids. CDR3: CASSPRGDISQFF. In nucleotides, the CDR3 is TGTGCCAGCTCACCCCGGGGGGACATTTCGCAGTTCTTC.

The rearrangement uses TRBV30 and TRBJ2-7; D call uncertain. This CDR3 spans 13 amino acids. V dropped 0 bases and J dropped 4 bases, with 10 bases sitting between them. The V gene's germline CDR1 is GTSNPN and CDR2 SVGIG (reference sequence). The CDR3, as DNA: TGTGCCTGGAGTGTCGGGTTGGAATACGAGCAGTACTTC. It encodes CAWSVGLEYEQYF.

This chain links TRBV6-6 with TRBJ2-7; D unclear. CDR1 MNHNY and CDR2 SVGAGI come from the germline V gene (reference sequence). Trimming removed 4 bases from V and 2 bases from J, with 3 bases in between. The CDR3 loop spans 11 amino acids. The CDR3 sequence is CASSSTYEQYF. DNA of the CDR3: TGTGCCAGCAGTTCTACCTACGAGCAGTACTTC.

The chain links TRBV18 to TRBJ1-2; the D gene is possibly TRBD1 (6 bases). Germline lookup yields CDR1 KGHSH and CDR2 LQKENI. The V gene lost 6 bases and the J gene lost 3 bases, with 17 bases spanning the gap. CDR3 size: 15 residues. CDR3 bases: TGTGCCAGCTCGCCGAACAGGGAAATTTACTATGGCTACACCTTC. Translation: CASSPNREIYYGYTF.

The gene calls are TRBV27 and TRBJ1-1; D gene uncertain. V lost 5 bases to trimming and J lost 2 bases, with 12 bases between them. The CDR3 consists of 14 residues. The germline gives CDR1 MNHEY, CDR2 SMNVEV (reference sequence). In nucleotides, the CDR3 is TGTGCCAGCAGTCTAGGACTAAGAAACACTGAAGCTTTCTTT. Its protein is CASSLGLRNTEAFF.

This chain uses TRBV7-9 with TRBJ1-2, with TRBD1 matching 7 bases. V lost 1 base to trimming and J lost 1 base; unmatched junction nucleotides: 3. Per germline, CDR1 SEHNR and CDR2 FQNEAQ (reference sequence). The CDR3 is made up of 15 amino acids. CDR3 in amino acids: CASSLEGTVNYGYTF. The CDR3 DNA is TGTGCCAGCAGCTTAGAGGGGACAGTTAACTATGGCTACACCTTC.

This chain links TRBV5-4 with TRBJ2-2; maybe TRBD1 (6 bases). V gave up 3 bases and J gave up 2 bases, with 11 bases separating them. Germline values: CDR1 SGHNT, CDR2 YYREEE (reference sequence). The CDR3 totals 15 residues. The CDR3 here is CASSSNRVNTGELFF. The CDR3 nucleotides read TGTGCCAGCAGCTCGAACAGGGTAAACACCGGGGAGCTGTTTTTT.

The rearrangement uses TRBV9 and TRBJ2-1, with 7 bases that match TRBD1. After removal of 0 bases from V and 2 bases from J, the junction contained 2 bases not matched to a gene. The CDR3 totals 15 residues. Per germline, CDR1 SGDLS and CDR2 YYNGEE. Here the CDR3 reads CASSVGQGAYNEQFF. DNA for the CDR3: TGTGCCAGCAGCGTAGGTCAGGGGGCCTACAATGAGCAGTTCTTC.

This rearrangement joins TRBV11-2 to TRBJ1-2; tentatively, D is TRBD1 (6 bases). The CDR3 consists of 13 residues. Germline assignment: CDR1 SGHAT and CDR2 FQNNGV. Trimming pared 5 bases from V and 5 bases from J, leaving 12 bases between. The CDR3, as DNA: TGTGCCAGCAGCGCCCTGACAGGATATGGCTACACCTTC. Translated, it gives CASSALTGYGYTF.